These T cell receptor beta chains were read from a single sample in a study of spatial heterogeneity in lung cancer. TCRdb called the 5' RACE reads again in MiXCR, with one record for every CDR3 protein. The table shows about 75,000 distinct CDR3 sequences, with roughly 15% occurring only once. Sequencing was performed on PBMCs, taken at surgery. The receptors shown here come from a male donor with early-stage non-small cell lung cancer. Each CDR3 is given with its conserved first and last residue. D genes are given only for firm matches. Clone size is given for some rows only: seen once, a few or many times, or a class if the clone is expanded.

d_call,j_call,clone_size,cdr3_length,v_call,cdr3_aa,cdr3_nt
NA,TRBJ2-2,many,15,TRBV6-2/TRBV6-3,CASSYLGEGAGELFF,TGTGCCAGCAGTTACCTGGGAGAGGGGGCCGGGGAGCTGTTTTTT
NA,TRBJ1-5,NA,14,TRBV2,CASSEAGGRQPQHF,TGTGCCAGCAGTGAAGCTGGGGGACGGCAGCCCCAGCATTTT
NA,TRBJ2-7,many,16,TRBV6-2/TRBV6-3,CASSEGPGLNSYEQYF,TGTGCCAGCAGTGAAGGGCCCGGGCTGAACTCCTACGAGCAGTACTTC
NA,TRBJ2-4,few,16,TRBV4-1,CASSQDAGEGLTIQYF,TGCGCCAGCAGCCAAGACGCCGGTGAGGGACTGACAATTCAGTACTTC
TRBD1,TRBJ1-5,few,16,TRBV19,CASSIYGTGANQPQHF,TGTGCCAGTAGTATCTACGGGACAGGTGCGAATCAGCCCCAGCATTTT
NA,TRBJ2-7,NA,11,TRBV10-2,CASSPMSEQYF,TGCGCCAGCAGTCCAATGAGTGAGCAGTACTTC
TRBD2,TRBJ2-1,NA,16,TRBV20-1,CSARDPWTSASGEQSF,TGCAGTGCTAGAGATCCCTGGACTAGCGCCTCAGGTGAGCAGTCCTTC
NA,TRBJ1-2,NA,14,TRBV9,CASSFALPPRGYTF,TGTGCCAGCAGCTTTGCACTACCGCCGAGAGGCTACACCTTC
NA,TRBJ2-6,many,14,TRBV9,CASSPRSGANVLTF,TGTGCCAGCAGCCCCAGGTCTGGGGCCAACGTCCTGACTTTC
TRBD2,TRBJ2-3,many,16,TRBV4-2,CASSQDRTSGSDTQYF,TGTGCCAGCAGCCAAGATAGGACTAGCGGGTCAGATACGCAGTATTTT
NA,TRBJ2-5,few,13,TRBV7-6,CASSSTARETQYF,TGTGCCAGCAGCTCGACGGCTCGTGAGACCCAGTACTTC
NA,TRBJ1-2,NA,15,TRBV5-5,CASSLEPSVNYGYTF,TGTGCCAGCAGCTTGGAGCCCTCAGTTAACTATGGCTACACCTTC
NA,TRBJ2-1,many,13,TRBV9,CASSVGLGNEQFF,TGTGCCAGCAGCGTAGGTCTGGGCAATGAGCAGTTCTTC
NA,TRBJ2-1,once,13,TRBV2,CASLDSTYNEQFF,TGTGCCAGCCTGGACTCAACCTACAATGAGCAGTTCTTC
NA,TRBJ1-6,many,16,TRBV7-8,CASTEKEGNPSSPLHF,TGTGCCAGCACCGAAAAAGAAGGCAATCCTTCTTCACCCCTCCACTTT
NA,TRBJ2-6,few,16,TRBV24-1,CATSDFQGSGANVLTF,TGTGCCACCAGTGATTTCCAAGGGTCTGGGGCCAACGTCCTGACTTTC
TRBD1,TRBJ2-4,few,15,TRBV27,CASSLSWGTGNIQYF,TGTGCCAGCAGTTTATCTTGGGGGACAGGGAACATTCAGTACTTC
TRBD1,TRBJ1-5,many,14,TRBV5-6,CASSYSGGGQPQHF,TGTGCCAGCAGCTACTCAGGGGGGGGCCAGCCCCAGCATTTT
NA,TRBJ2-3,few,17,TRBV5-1,CASSLAPWVSSTDTQYF,TGCGCCAGCAGCTTGGCCCCGTGGGTTTCTAGCACAGATACGCAGTATTTT
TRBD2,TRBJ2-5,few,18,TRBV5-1,CASSLEAAGVTSRGTQYF,TGCGCCAGCAGCTTGGAAGCAGCGGGAGTCACATCGAGAGGGACCCAGTACTTC
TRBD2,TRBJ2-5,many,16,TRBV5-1,CASSLGSLAGGETQYF,TGCGCCAGCAGCTTGGGATCTCTAGCGGGCGGGGAGACCCAGTACTTC
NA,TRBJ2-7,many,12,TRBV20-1,CSALRGSYEQYF,TGCAGTGCCCTCCGAGGTAGTTACGAGCAGTACTTC
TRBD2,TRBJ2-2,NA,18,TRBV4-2,CASSQAGTSGRGTGELFF,TGTGCCAGCAGCCAGGCCGGGACTAGCGGGAGAGGAACCGGGGAGCTGTTTTTT
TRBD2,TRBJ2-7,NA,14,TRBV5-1,CASSPVAGSYEQYF,TGCGCCAGCAGCCCCGTAGCGGGAAGTTACGAGCAGTACTTC
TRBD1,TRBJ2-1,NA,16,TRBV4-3,CASSPLDRGDDNEQFF,TGCGCCAGCAGCCCCCTGGACAGGGGGGATGACAATGAGCAGTTCTTC
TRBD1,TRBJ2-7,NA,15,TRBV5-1,CASSAEQGDDYEQYF,TGCGCCAGCAGCGCGGAACAGGGGGACGACTACGAGCAGTACTTC
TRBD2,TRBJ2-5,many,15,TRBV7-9,CASSGALAGKETQYF,TGTGCCAGCAGCGGGGCGCTAGCGGGAAAAGAGACCCAGTACTTC
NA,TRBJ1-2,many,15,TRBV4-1,CASSQESGGYYGYTF,TGCGCCAGCAGCCAAGAATCCGGGGGCTATTATGGCTACACCTTC
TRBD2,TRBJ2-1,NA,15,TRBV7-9,CASSPRGLDVSEQFF,TGTGCCAGCAGCCCCCGAGGACTAGACGTCTCTGAGCAGTTCTTC
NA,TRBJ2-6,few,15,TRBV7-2,CASSLVVSGANVLTF,TGTGCCAGCAGCTTAGTGGTTTCTGGGGCCAACGTCCTGACTTTC
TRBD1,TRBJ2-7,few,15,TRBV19,CASSADRERPYEQYF,TGTGCCAGTAGTGCGGACAGGGAAAGACCCTACGAGCAGTACTTC
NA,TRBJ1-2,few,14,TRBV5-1,CASSLEGVSYGYTF,TGCGCCAGCAGCTTGGAGGGAGTGAGCTATGGCTACACCTTC
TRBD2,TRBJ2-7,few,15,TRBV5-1,CASSLEAGGFYEQYF,TGCGCCAGCAGCTTGGAAGCGGGAGGATTTTATGAGCAGTACTTC
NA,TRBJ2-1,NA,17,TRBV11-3,CASSPRLGIGSYNEQFF,TGTGCCAGCAGCCCTAGGCTGGGGATCGGGTCCTACAATGAGCAGTTCTTC
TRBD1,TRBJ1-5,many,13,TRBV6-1,CASSLQGDQPQHF,TGTGCCAGCAGCCTACAGGGGGACCAGCCCCAGCATTTT
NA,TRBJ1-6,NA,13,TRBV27,CASSFLGPSPLHF,TGTGCCAGCAGTTTCTTGGGGCCGTCACCCCTCCACTTT
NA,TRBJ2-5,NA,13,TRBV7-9,CASSPRVGETQYF,TGTGCCAGCAGCCCTAGGGTCGGCGAGACCCAGTACTTC
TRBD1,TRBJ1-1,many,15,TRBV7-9,CASSPGTGRNTEAFF,TGTGCCAGCAGCCCCGGGACAGGGAGGAACACTGAAGCTTTCTTT
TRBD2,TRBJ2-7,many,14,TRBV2,CASSTGTSGYEQYF,TGTGCCAGCAGCACGGGGACTAGCGGTTACGAGCAGTACTTC
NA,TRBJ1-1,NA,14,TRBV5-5,CASSFGRRNTEAFF,TGTGCCAGCAGCTTTGGCAGGAGGAACACTGAAGCTTTCTTT
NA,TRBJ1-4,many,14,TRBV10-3,CAISRDSTNEKLFF,TGTGCCATCAGCCGGGACTCAACTAATGAAAAACTGTTTTTT
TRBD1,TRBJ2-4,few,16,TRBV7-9,CASSLGTGEAKNIQYF,TGTGCCAGCAGCTTAGGAACAGGGGAAGCCAAAAACATTCAGTACTTC
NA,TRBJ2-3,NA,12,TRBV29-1,CSVSLSTDTQYF,TGCAGCGTATCGCTCAGCACAGATACGCAGTATTTT
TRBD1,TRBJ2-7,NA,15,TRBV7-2,CASSLVVGQAYEQYF,TGTGCCAGCAGCTTAGTGGTAGGACAGGCCTACGAGCAGTACTTC
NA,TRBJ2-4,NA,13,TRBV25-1,CASSESGVNIQYF,TGTGCCAGCAGTGAATCGGGGGTAAACATTCAGTACTTC
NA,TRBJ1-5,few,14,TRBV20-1,CSAVQGRSNQPQHF,TGCAGTGCCGTACAGGGAAGGAGCAATCAGCCCCAGCATTTT
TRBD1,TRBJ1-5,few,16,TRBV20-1,CSARDRRTGVNQPQHF,TGCAGTGCTAGAGATCGGCGGACAGGGGTGAATCAGCCCCAGCATTTT
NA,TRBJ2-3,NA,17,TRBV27,CASRLGRGPSSTDTQYF,TGTGCCAGCAGGCTTGGGAGGGGGCCCTCTAGCACAGATACGCAGTATTTT
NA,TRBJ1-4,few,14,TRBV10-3,CAVNLPRWREKLFF,TGTGCCGTGAACCTACCCAGGTGGCGTGAAAAACTGTTTTTT
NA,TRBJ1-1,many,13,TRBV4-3,CASSQQVNTEAFF,TGCGCCAGCAGCCAACAGGTGAACACTGAAGCTTTCTTT
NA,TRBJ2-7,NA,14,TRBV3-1,CASSQVSDDYEQYF,TGTGCCAGCAGCCAAGTTTCGGACGACTACGAGCAGTACTTC
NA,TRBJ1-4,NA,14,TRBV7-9,CASSLGTPNEKLFF,TGTGCCAGCAGCTTAGGGACTCCTAATGAAAAACTGTTTTTT
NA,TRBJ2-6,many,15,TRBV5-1,CASSLDRPGANVLTF,TGCGCCAGCAGCTTAGACAGACCTGGGGCCAACGTCCTGACTTTC
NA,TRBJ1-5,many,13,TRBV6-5,CASSRQSGGPQHF,TGTGCCAGCAGTCGACAGTCTGGGGGGCCCCAGCATTTT
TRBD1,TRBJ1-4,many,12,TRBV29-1,CSVSTGTEKLFF,TGCAGCGTCTCGACAGGGACGGAAAAACTGTTTTTT
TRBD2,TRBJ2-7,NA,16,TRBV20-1,CSATGTSGRSSYEQYF,TGCAGTGCTACCGGGACTAGCGGGAGGAGCTCCTACGAGCAGTACTTC
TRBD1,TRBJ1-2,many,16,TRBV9,CASSAKGQGKDYGYTF,TGTGCCAGCAGCGCCAAAGGACAGGGCAAGGACTATGGCTACACCTTC